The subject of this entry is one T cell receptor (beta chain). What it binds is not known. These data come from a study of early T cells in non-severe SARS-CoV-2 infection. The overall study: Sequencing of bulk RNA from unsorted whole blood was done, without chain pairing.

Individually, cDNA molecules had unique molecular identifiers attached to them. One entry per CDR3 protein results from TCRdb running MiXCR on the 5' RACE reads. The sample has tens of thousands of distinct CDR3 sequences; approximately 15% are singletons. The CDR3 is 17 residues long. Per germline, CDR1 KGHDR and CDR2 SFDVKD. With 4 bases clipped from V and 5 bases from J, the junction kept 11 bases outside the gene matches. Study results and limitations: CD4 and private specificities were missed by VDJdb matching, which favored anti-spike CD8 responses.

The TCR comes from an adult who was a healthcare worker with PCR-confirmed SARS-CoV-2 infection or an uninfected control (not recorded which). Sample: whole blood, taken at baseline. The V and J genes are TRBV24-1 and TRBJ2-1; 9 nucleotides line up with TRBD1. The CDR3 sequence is CATSEIPSRTGDNEQFF. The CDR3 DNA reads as TGTGCCACCAGTGAGATCCCCTCCCGGACAGGGGACAATGAGCAGTTCTTC.